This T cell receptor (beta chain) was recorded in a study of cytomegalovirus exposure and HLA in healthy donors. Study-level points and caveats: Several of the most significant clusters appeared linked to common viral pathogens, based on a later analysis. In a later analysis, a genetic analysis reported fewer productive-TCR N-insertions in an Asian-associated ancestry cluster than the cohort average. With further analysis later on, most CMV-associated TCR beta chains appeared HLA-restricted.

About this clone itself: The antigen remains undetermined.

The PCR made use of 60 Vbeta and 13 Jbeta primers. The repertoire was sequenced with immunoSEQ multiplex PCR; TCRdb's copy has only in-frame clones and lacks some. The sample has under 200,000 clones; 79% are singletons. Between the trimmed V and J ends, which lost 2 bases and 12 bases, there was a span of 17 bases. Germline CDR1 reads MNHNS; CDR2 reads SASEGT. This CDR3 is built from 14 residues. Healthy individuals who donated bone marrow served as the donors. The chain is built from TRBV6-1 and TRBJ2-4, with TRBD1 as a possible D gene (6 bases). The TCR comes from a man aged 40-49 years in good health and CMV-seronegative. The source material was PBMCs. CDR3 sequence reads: CASSELEGLDSQYF. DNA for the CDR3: TGTGCCAGCAGTGAACTGGAAGGGTTGGACAGTCAGTACTTC.